The 3 T cell receptor beta chains below all came from one sample that was sequenced in a study of OX40 agonist ivuxolimab in advanced cancers. Clones were read by immunoSEQ multiplex PCR, and TCRdb kept only the in-frame ones, dropping some. The sample lists roughly 100,000 clones, approximately 86% seen once, with less than 5% in the top ten. The material sequenced was CD4+ or CD8+ T cells sorted from blood, taken in a trial of the OX40 agonist ivuxolimab. Receptors were obtained from an adult with an advanced solid tumor such as melanoma, head and neck, liver or kidney cancer.

Here the CDR3 DNA reads TGTGCCAGCAGCGTAGCGTGGGGGAGTTCCTACGAGCAGTACTTC. Translating it yields CASSVAWGSSYEQYF. The rearrangement links TRBV9 to TRBJ2-7, with D possibly called TRBD1 or TRBD2 (5 bases each). Trimming stripped 0 bases from V and 1 base from J, with 11 bases between. Germline V CDR1 and CDR2: SGDLS, YYNGEE. This CDR3 spans 15 amino acids. Drawing the rest from reference TRBV9 and TRBJ2-7, the complete variable domain is DSGVTQTPKHLITATGQRVTLRCSPRSGDLSVYWYQQSLDQGLQFLIQYYNGEERAKGNILERFSAQQFPDLHSELNLSSLELGDSALYFCASSVAWGSSYEQYFGPGTRLTVT.

CDR3 nucleotides: TGTGCCATCTCGGCCCCGGGACCCTTCACAGATACGCAGTATTTT. This gives the protein CAISAPGPFTDTQYF. The genes are TRBV19 and TRBJ2-3; either TRBD1 or TRBD2 may supply D (5 bases each). CDR3 length: 15 residues. Trimming took 10 bases from V and 2 from J, leaving 19 bases between them. Germline values: CDR1 LNHDA, CDR2 SQIVND (reference sequence). The whole variable domain, filled in from reference TRBV19 and TRBJ2-3, reads DGGITQSPKYLFRKEGQNVTLSCEQNLNHDAMYWYRQDPGQGLRLIYYSQIVNDFQKGDIAEGYSVSREKKESFPLTVTSAQKNPTAFYLCAISAPGPFTDTQYFGPGTRLTVL.

The genes are TRBV5-6 and TRBJ1-6, with D possibly being TRBD1 (5 bases). CDR1 and CDR2 from the germline V gene are SGHDT and YYEEEE. V shed 4 bases and J shed 9 bases, with 17 bases lying between them. This CDR3 comprises 15 residues. The CDR3 protein is CASSPPGTWGSPLHF. The CDR3 DNA follows: TGTGCCAGCAGCCCACCCGGGACCTGGGGTTCACCCCTCCACTTT.